This TCR beta chain was identified in a study of beta chain features in type 1 diabetes. Study conclusions and caveats: More deletions and fewer insertions at VDJ junctions were found in patients with type 1 diabetes. TCRB CDR3s from Type 1 diabetes patients were moderately but significantly shorter in all four CD4+ subsets.

TCRB transcripts that were expressed got sequenced, as all of the isolated RNA had been reverse transcribed. Each sample of naive, central memory or regulatory T cells had, on average, approximately 3.5 million reads. Generated by immunoSEQ multiplex PCR, the TCRdb table keeps only in-frame clones and is missing some. The sample has around 160,000 clones; about 8.1% are singletons. Of note for this clone: The antigen is undetermined.

Blood was drawn once from each donor into heparinised tubes. The draws averaged about 0.11 L. Via the markers CD45RO/CCR7/CD25/CD127/CD95/CD27, stem cell-like memory, regulatory, central memory and naive CD4+ cells were sorted. The source material was central memory CD4+ T cells from blood. This TCR was sampled from a woman aged 18-29 years with type 1 diabetes.

The CDR3 spells CASSHGLARGEKETQYF. The CDR3 region has the DNA TGTGCCAGCAGCCACGGACTAGCGAGGGGGGAGAAAGAGACCCAGTACTTC. The chain combines TRBV5-6 with TRBJ2-5; 9 bases fit TRBD2. Losses at the gene ends were 4 bases for V and 3 bases for J; bases not matched to a gene: 13. The germline V gene encodes CDR1 SGHDT and CDR2 YYEEEE. The CDR3 sequence is 17 residues long.